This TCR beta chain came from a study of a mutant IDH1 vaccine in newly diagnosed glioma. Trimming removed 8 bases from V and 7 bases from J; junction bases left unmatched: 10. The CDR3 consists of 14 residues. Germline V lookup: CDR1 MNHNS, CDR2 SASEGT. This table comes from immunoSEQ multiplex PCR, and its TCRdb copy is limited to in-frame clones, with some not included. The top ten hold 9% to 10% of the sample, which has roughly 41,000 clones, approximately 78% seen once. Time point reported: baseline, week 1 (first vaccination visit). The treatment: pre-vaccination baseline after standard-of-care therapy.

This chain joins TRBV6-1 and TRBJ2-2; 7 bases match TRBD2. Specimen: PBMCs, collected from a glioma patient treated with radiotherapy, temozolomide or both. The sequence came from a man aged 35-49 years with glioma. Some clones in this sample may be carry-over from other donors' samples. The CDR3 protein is CASRPETSIGELFF. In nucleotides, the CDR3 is TGTGCCAGCCGGCCGGAGACTAGCATCGGGGAGCTGTTTTTT.